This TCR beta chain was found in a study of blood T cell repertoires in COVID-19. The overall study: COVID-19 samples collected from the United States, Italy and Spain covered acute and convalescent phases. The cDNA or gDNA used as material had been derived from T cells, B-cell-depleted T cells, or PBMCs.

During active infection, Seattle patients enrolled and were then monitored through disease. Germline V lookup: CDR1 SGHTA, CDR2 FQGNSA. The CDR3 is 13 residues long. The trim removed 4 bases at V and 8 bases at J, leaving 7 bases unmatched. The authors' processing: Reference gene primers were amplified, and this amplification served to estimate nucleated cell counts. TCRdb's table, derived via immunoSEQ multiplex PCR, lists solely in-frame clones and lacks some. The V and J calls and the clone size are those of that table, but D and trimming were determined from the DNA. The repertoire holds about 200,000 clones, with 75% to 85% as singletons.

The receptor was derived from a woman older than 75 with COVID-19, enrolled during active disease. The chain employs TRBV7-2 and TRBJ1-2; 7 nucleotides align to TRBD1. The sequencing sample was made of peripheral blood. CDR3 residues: CASSYDRAGGYTF. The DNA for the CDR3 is TGTGCCAGCAGCTACGACAGGGCGGGCGGCTACACCTTC.